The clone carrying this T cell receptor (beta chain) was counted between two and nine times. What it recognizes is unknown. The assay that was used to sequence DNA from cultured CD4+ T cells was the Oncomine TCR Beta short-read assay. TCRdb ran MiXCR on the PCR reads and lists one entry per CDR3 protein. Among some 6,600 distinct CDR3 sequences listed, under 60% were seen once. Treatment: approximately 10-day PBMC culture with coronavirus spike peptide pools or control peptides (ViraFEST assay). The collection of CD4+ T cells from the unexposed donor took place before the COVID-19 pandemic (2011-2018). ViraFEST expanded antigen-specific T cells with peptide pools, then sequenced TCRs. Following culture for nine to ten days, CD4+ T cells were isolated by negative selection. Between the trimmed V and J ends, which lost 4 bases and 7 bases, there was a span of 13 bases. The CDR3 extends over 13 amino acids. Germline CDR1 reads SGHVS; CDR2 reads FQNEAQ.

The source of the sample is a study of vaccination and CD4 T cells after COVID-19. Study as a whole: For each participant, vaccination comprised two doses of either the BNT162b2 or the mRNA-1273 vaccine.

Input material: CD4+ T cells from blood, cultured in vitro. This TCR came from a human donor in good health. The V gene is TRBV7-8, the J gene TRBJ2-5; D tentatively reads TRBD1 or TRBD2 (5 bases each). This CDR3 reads CASSYRTGRTQYF. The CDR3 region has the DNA TGTGCCAGCAGCTACAGGACGGGGCGGACCCAGTACTTC.